The clone carrying this T cell receptor beta chain is a singleton in its sample. The data derive from a study of OX40 agonist ivuxolimab in advanced cancers. Sequenced by immunoSEQ multiplex PCR; TCRdb stores in-frame clones only, minus some. Of about 71,000 clones in the sample, approximately 86% were seen once. Sequencing was performed on CD4+ or CD8+ T cells sorted from blood, taken in a trial of the OX40 agonist ivuxolimab. The clonotype originates from an adult with an advanced solid tumor such as melanoma, head and neck, liver or kidney cancer.

DNA of the CDR3: TGCGCCAGCAGCTTGTTGACGACGGGAGAGGGAGAGACCCAGTACTTC. Translation: CASSLLTTGEGETQYF. The chain employs TRBV5-1 and TRBJ2-5; TRBD2 is a possible D gene (6 bases). Per germline, CDR1 SGHRS and CDR2 YFSETQ. The CDR3 is made up of 16 amino acids. V gave up 1 base and J gave up 4 bases, with 17 bases separating them.